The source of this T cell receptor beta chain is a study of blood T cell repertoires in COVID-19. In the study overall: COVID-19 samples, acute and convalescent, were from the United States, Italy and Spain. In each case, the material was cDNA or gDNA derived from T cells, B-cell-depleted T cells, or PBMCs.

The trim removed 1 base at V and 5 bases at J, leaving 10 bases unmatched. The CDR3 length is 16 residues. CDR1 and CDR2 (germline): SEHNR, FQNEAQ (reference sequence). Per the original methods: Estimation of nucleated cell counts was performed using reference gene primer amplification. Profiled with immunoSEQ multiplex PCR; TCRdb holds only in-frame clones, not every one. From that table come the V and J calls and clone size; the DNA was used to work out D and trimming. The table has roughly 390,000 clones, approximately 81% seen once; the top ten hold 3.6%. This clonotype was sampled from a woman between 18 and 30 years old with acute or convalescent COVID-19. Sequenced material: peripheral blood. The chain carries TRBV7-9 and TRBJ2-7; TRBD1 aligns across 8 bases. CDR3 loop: CASSLGRGRVSHEQYF. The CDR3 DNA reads TGTGCCAGCAGCTTAGGCAGGGGGCGAGTTTCCCACGAGCAGTACTTC.